This entry describes one TCR beta chain. No antigen is known for it. Sequencing used immunoSEQ version 4 in survey mode. Each sample used up to about 1 ug genomic DNA diluted to 8.5 to 10 ng/uL. Produced via immunoSEQ multiplex PCR; TCRdb's table is partial and in-frame only. Here the sample spans 25,000 to 35,000 clones, 78% being singletons. Unmatched junction bases numbered 7, after V lost 2 bases and J lost 1 base. The CDR3 spans 18 residues. Germline V gene sequence: CDR1 SGHVS, CDR2 FQNEAQ. The data were obtained in a study of persistence of HIV-infected CD4 T cells. Study information: Two participants gave one leukapheresis sample; others gave up to roughly 180 mL blood repeatedly.

Cells were stimulated with CMV-infected fibroblast lysates at approximately 10 ug/mL. Memory cells lacking CD40L and CD69 with high CD45RO were sorted. The study, taken as a whole, reports: Compared with CD3/CD28-stimulated cells, CMV- and Gag-responding cells showed lower TCRbeta richness. TCR oligoclonality correlated with proviral oligoclonality in the same sorted populations.

This sequence was found in an adult woman with HIV who was CMV-seropositive. The chain employs TRBV7-8 and TRBJ2-1; 11 bases match TRBD2. The input for sequencing was CD4+ T cells sorted from PBMCs after approximately 20-hour stimulation, taken from a patient who received antiretroviral therapy. DNA of the CDR3: TGTGCCAGCAGCTTATGGACTAGCGGGCGCCTATCCTACAATGAGCAGTTCTTC. Amino acids: CASSLWTSGRLSYNEQFF.